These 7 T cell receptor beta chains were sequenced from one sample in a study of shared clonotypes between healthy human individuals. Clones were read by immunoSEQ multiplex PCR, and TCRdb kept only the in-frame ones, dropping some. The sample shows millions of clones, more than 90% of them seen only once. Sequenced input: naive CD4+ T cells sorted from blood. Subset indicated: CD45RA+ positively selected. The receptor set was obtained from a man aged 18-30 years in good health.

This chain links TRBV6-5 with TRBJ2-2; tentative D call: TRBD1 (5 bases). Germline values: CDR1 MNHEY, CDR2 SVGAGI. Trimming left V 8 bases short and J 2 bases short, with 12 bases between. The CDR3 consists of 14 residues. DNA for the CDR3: TGTGCCAGCGGGCGGACAATAAACACCGGGGAGCTGTTTTTT. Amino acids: CASGRTINTGELFF.

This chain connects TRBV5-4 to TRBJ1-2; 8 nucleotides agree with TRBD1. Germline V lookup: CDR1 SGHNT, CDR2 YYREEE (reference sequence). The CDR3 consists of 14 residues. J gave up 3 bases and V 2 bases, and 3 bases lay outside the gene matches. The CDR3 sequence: CASSLQTGDYGYTF. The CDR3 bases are TGTGCCAGCAGCTTACAGACAGGGGACTATGGCTACACCTTC.

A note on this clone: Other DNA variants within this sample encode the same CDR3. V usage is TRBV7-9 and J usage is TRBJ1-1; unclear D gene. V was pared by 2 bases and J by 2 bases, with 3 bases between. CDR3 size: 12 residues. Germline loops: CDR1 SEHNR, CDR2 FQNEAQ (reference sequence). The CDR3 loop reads CASSLLNTEAFF. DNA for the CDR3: TGTGCCAGCAGCTTACTCAACACTGAAGCTTTCTTT.

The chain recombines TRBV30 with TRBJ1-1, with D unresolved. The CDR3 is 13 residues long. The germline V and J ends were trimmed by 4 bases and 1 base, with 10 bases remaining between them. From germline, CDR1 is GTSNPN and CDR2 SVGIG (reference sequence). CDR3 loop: CAWNKDANTEAFF. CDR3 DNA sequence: TGTGCCTGGAATAAGGACGCGAACACTGAAGCTTTCTTT.

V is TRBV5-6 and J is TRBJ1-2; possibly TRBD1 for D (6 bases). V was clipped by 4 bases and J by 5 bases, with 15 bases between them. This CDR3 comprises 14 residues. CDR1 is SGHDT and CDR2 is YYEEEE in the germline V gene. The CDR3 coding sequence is TGTGCCAGCAGCCTTCCGGAGGGGGGGTATGGCTACACCTTC. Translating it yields CASSLPEGGYGYTF.

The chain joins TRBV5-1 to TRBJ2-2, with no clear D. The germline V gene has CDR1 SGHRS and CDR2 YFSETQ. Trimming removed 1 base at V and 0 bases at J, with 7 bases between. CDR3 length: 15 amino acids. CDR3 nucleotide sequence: TGCGCCAGCAGCTTGTATATGACGAACACCGGGGAGCTGTTTTTT. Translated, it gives CASSLYMTNTGELFF.

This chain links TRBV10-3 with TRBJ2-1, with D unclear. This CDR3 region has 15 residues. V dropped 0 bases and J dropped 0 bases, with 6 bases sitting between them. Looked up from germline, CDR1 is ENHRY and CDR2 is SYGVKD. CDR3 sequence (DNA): TGTGCCATCAGTGAGTCGAGAGGCTCCTACAATGAGCAGTTCTTC. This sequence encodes CAISESRGSYNEQFF.